Given below is one TCR beta chain in context. The antigen this receptor binds is unknown. A read error is likely, as this CDR3 ends without the conserved phenylalanine or tryptophan. Explained via the paper, the time point label denotes: newly diagnosed GD, antithyroid drugs for less than 3 months. For both TCR sequencing and RNA sequencing, RNA was extracted from PBMCs in TRIzol. The diagnosis of Graves' disease followed American Thyroid Association guidelines. The patients came from an endocrinology department in Xi'an, China. From each patient, about 9.7 milliliters of peripheral blood was collected into an EDTA anticoagulant tube. Ficoll Paque Plus density gradient separation was used to isolate PBMCs, and no further T cell sorting was performed. An Agilent 2100 Bioanalyzer and agarose gel were used to assess RNA quality, and a NanoDrop 2000 was used to measure RNA concentration. Deletion took 5 bases off V and 1 base off J, with a span of 8 bases between the germline ends. Looking up the germline V gene yields CDR1 SQVTM and CDR2 ANQGSEA. The CDR3 length equals 12 residues, ends included. Only CDR3 DNA is held: 36 bases, read in frame from base 1.

Receptor amplification or capture employed multiplex PCR. Sequencing was carried out with an Illumina HiSeq 4000. iRepertoire HTBI primers and Arm-PCR amplification of CDR3 regions were used to construct TCR beta libraries. PCR products were gel purified before sequencing. For the original study's pipeline: Gene usage analysis of CDR3 amino acid clonotypes relied on the 60 or so TRBV and 15 or so TRBJ segments identified across samples. COPE and FqMerger were used to merge filtered high-quality paired reads into contigs. BLAST was used to align contigs to IMGT TRBV, TRBD and TRBJ reference genes, and CDR3 was defined according to IMGT. Clonotypes above 0.1% frequency were classified as highly expanded clones. Shannon entropy was used to measure repertoire diversity, and the Gini coefficient was used to measure V-J evenness. Public clonotypes were defined as clonotypes shared by more than one individual. In-frame beta chains were kept once TCRdb had trimmed the public reads at Q25 with fastp and called clones with MiXCR. Every CDR3 protein is listed once, alongside the most common genes and DNA of its rows. These V and J calls rely on TCRdb rather than the paper's analysis. This sample holds about 440,000 distinct CDR3 sequences; about 15% were observed only once. The top ten hold over 15% of the sample.

The data originate from a study of regulatory T cells in long-lasting Graves disease (dated by TCRdb to about 2021). Study-level background: Newly diagnosed Graves' disease patients had taken antithyroid drugs for less than 3 months. This study used TCR sequencing and RNA sequencing of peripheral blood to compare persistent Graves' disease patients against newly diagnosed Graves' disease patients. The study was registered as a clinical trial and conducted in China. A total of about 33 samples underwent TCR sequencing, from about 13 patients with persistent Graves' disease and approximately 20 patients with newly diagnosed Graves' disease. Broad study findings and their caveats: Compared with newly diagnosed patients, patients with persistent Graves' disease had lower TCR Shannon entropy and fewer highly expanded clones, which suggests clonal expansion. Because the primary lesion, thyroid tissue, could not be accessed, the study looked at peripheral blood alone. Only the TCR beta chain was sequenced and analyzed. The authors noted that the small sample size was a limitation that may lower accuracy. More public clonotypes were shared among persistent patients (roughly 2,900) than among newly diagnosed patients (966). Persistent disease showed preferential use of TRBV28, TRBJ1-2 and TRBJ2-5, whereas newly diagnosed disease favored TRBV20-1 and TRBJ2-1.

This sample also belongs to another study, concerning T cells in Graves' hyperthyroidism and ophthalmopathy. That second publication adds: Stable Graves' hyperthyroidism was defined as the absence of progression to ophthalmopathy over 18 months of follow-up. Hyperthyroidism patients were newly diagnosed, with disease duration under 2 months, and aged 18 to 65 years. The study excluded patients with uncontrolled infections, other autoimmune diseases, pregnancy or lactation. Diagnoses were based on clinical symptoms, serum thyroxine and TRAb, thyroid ultrasound and orbital computed tomography. The first round of RT-PCR for the TCR CDR3 was performed with the HTBI primer set and the Qiagen OneStep RT-PCR kit. Most expanded thyroid clonotypes (frequency above 0.001) were also found in blood, which suggests that blood repertoires may mirror thyroid immune responses. A 13 V-J signature model separated ophthalmopathy from stable hyperthyroidism, with 87.88% sensitivity and roughly 81% specificity in cross-validation and 80%/75% in testing. During validation, the model predicted progression to ophthalmopathy a median of approximately 6.5 months ahead of onset, with almost 71% sensitivity and roughly 72% specificity. To identify TCR V-J signatures that set the groups apart, the researchers used a discovery cohort of about a hundred patients, made up of about 44 with Graves' ophthalmopathy and 57 with stable Graves' hyperthyroidism. Whether ophthalmopathy could be predicted prospectively was tested in an independent validation cohort made up of about 18 hyperthyroidism patients plus 17 patients who later progressed to ophthalmopathy. The 95 to 100 discovery patients were randomly divided into training and test sets at a 7:3 ratio. The study also compared thyroid tissue and blood T-cell repertoires from about six Graves' hyperthyroidism patients. Once sampling was done, hyperthyroidism patients were given methimazole at a starting dose of 30 mg daily, whereas ophthalmopathy patients were given high-dose intravenous methylprednisolone. Libraries were constructed in a second round of multiplex PCR, after which size selection and purification were carried out. Libraries were sequenced paired-end with 100 bp reads on an Illumina HiSeq2000. SOAPnuke was used to process the raw data, removing reads that contained adapters or uncalled bases, had a mean Phred below 15, or lacked an exact match to the constant primer or identifier. COPE v1.2.5 was used to merge the high-quality paired reads, and each unique nucleotide sequence was defined as a clonotype. MiTCR v1.1 was used to align clonotypes to the IMGT TRBV, TRBD and TRBJ reference segments. Analysis was restricted to V-J combinations with a frequency above 0.0001, which covered roughly 99% of repertoires. A TCS score was defined as the ratio of F50 (clonal expansion) to E x V (chaos), with BLOSUM62-based TCRdist applied between CDR3 peptides within each V-J. Welch's t-statistics and random forest reduced around 550 V-J features to about 13, which were used in a naive Bayes classifier (R e1071). Sample size was not statistically predetermined, and blinding of investigators to group allocation was not performed. The paper describes TCR Vbeta CDR3 sequencing of around 130 peripheral blood samples, made up of fewer than 50 ophthalmopathy patients, some 80 hyperthyroidism patients and 17 progressor patients.

The chain links TRBV29-1 with TRBJ1-1, with a tentative D gene TRBD1 over 6 matching bases. The sequencing used peripheral blood mononuclear cells (PBMCs), collected at new diagnosis, from a patient treated with antithyroid drugs. This clonotype was obtained from a woman aged 25 to 39 with Graves disease. Donor details come from another sample of the same person, matched by shared clones. The CDR3 reads CSVSQGNTEAFL. The nucleotide sequence reads TGCAGCGTTTCACAGGGGAACACTGAAGCTTTCCTT.